One and the same sample provided the 20 T cell receptor beta chains below, sequenced in a study of shared clonotypes between healthy human individuals. Using immunoSEQ multiplex PCR, the repertoire was profiled, and TCRdb retains in-frame clones only, with some absent. The table has some 2,500,000 clones, about 90% seen once. Sequences were obtained from naive CD4+ T cells from PBMCs. Subset defined: CD45RA+ positively selected. The receptors come from a man in his late teens or twenties in good health. Some clones in this sample may be carry-over from other donors' samples.

DNA for the CDR3: TGTGCCACCCGCCCTGCTGGAAACACCATATATTTT. Its translation is CATRPAGNTIYF. V usage is TRBV19 and J usage is TRBJ1-3; D unclear. Germline lookup yields CDR1 LNHDA and CDR2 SQIVND (reference sequence). The V end was cut by 10 bases, the J end by 2 bases, with 9 bases between. The CDR3 is made up of 12 amino acids.

The chain has TRBV7-3 and TRBJ2-4, with D possibly TRBD1 on 6 matching bases. The CDR3 is 17 residues long. The ends were cut back, 5 bases at V and 0 bases at J, with 17 bases in the middle. Germline V gene data show CDR1 as SGHTA and CDR2 as FQGTGA. In DNA, the CDR3 is TGTGCCAGCAGCCACCGCGGTACAGGGCTAGCCAAAAACATTCAGTACTTC. Amino acid sequence: CASSHRGTGLAKNIQYF.

The chain has TRBV28 and TRBJ2-7; D unclear. The CDR3 is 15 residues long. V lost 6 bases to trimming and J lost 5 bases, with 20 bases between them. Germline assignment: CDR1 MDHEN and CDR2 SYDVKM. As DNA, the CDR3 is TGTGCCAGCAGAGCCGCTGGAGCTTTAAGGCACGAGCAGTACTTC. It is translated as CASRAAGALRHEQYF. The full variable domain, its missing parts supplied by reference TRBV28 and TRBJ2-7, is DVKVTQSSRYLVKRTGEKVFLECVQDMDHENMFWYRQDPGLGLRLIYFSYDVKMKEKGDIPEGYSVSREKKERFSLILESASTNQTSMYLCASRAAGALRHEQYFGPGTRLTVT.

The CDR3, as DNA: TGTGCCACCCGACCCAGCGGGAGGGTCTCTGAGCAGTTCTTC. Translation gives CATRPSGRVSEQFF. The chain uses TRBV25-1 and TRBJ2-1; TRBD2 aligns across 10 bases. The CDR3 runs 14 residues. Germline V gene data show CDR1 as MGHDK and CDR2 as SYGVNS. V trimming: 10 bases; J trimming: 9 bases; junction bases outside the gene matches: 12.

This clone was seen a handful of times. The CDR3 sequence: CASSYSTGSSGNTIYF. The DNA of the CDR3 is TGTGCCAGCAGTTACTCGACCGGTAGCTCTGGAAACACCATATATTTT. The V and J genes are TRBV6-6 and TRBJ1-3; unclear D gene. The V end was cut by 0 bases, the J end by 0 bases, with 9 bases between. This CDR3 has 16 residues. Germline V gene data show CDR1 as MNHNY and CDR2 as SVGAGI (reference sequence).

V and J are TRBV6-1 and TRBJ2-7; 8 nucleotides line up with TRBD1. After removal of 4 bases from V and 2 bases from J, the junction contained 4 bases not matched to a gene. The CDR3 is made up of 14 amino acids. CDR1 and CDR2 (germline): MNHNS, SASEGT. The CDR3 loop is CASSVRQGTYEQYF. The CDR3 DNA reads TGTGCCAGCAGTGTACGACAGGGGACCTACGAGCAGTACTTC.

The J gene is TRBJ1-1, the V gene TRBV6-4, with D maybe TRBD1 (6 bases). This CDR3 is built from 13 residues. V lost 6 bases and J 10 bases, leaving 18 bases between the germline ends. The germline V gene encodes CDR1 MRHNA and CDR2 SNTAGT. The CDR3 nucleotides are TGTGCCAGCAGCTCCTTACAGGGCGGAGTAGCTTTCTTT. Translating gives CASSSLQGGVAFF.

The rearrangement joins TRBV21-1 to TRBJ2-1; the table's D gene call, TRBD2, was not cross checked with the DNA. TRBV21-1 is given as a pseudogene. The CDR3 is 16 residues long. CDR3: CASNKGSGRAPNEQFF. CDR3 DNA: TGTGCCAGCAACAAAGGTAGTGGGCGGGCCCCCAATGAGCAGTTCTTC.

This chain joins TRBV27 and TRBJ2-1, with D hard to call. The V and J ends lost 1 base and 0 bases respectively, with 10 bases between them. The germline V gene encodes CDR1 MNHEY and CDR2 SMNVEV (reference sequence). This CDR3 is 16 amino acids long. This chain's CDR3 is CASSLYPWGSYNEQFF. The CDR3 nucleotides read TGTGCCAGCAGTTTATATCCCTGGGGCTCCTACAATGAGCAGTTCTTC.

The chain carries TRBV28 and TRBJ1-1; possible D gene TRBD1, 5 bases. CDR1 and CDR2 from the germline V gene are MDHEN and SYDVKM. This CDR3 is 17 amino acids long. Trimming left V 2 bases short and J 5 bases short, with 21 bases between. The chain's CDR3 is CASSLISAGRVETEAFF. In nucleotides, the CDR3 is TGTGCCAGCAGTTTAATCTCGGCAGGGAGGGTCGAAACTGAAGCTTTCTTT.

This clone has only a few counts. The V call is TRBV6-1, the J call TRBJ1-4; TRBD1 agrees at 8 bases. The germline V gene has CDR1 MNHNS and CDR2 SASEGT. V was clipped by 8 bases and J by 5 bases; unmatched bases: 7. The CDR3 contains 14 residues. CDR3 amino acids: CASQHRTGNEKLFF. The CDR3 DNA reads as TGTGCCAGCCAACATCGGACAGGGAATGAAAAACTGTTTTTT.

The chain recombines TRBV30 with TRBJ1-6; possibly TRBD1 for D (5 bases). Germline CDR1 GTSNPN, CDR2 SVGIG (reference sequence). This CDR3 has 17 residues. V was clipped by 4 bases and J by 6 bases, with 22 bases between them. CDR3 protein: CAWKPGPLNLSNSPLHF. DNA of the CDR3: TGTGCCTGGAAACCAGGGCCCTTGAATCTCTCTAATTCACCCCTCCACTTT.

In its sample, this clone was seen once. Other nucleotide sequences in the sample specify the same CDR3. V gene TRBV6-5 combines with J gene TRBJ2-7; TRBD1 agrees at 8 bases. Germline V lookup: CDR1 MNHEY, CDR2 SVGAGI. This CDR3 spans 15 amino acids. With V trimmed by 2 bases and J by 4 bases, 7 bases remained unmatched. This CDR3 reads CASSYQDRAPYEQYF. CDR3 DNA sequence: TGTGCCAGCAGTTACCAGGACAGGGCCCCTTACGAGCAGTACTTC.

The genes are TRBV11-2 and TRBJ2-1, with 9 bases fitting TRBD2. The V and J ends lost 1 base and 0 bases, in that order; junction bases with no gene match: 7. The CDR3 loop spans 18 amino acids. Per the germline V gene, CDR1 is SGHAT and CDR2 is FQNNGV. Here the CDR3 reads CASSLVPSGTSSYNEQFF. CDR3 nucleotide sequence: TGTGCCAGCAGCTTAGTGCCTAGCGGGACCAGCTCCTACAATGAGCAGTTCTTC.

This chain connects TRBV5-4 to TRBJ2-1; 12 nucleotides agree with TRBD2. This CDR3 has 16 amino acids. The germline CDR1 and CDR2 sequences are SGHNT and YYREEE (reference sequence). Trimming took 0 bases from V and 8 from J; bases not matched to a gene: 6. CDR3 DNA: TGTGCCAGCAGCTTGGAACTAGCGGGAGGCCTTGATGAGCAGTTCTTC. It encodes CASSLELAGGLDEQFF.

V gene TRBV7-2 combines with J gene TRBJ2-7; D ambiguous. Germline V lookup: CDR1 SGHTA, CDR2 FQGNSA. V was pared by 1 base and J by 4 bases, with 5 bases between. The CDR3 loop spans 12 amino acids. The chain's CDR3 is CASSLEEYEQYF. In DNA, the CDR3 is TGTGCCAGCAGCTTAGAAGAGTACGAGCAGTACTTC.

V is TRBV5-4 and J is TRBJ2-1; 9 nucleotides match TRBD1. Germline V gene data show CDR1 as SGHNT and CDR2 as YYREEE (reference sequence). V trimming: 7 bases; J trimming: 6 bases; junction bases outside the gene matches: 8. The CDR3 loop spans 14 amino acids. CDR3 nucleotides: TGTGCCAGCGGTACAGGGGGCCCCCTCAATGAGCAGTTCTTC. Residues: CASGTGGPLNEQFF.

The chain has TRBV5-1 and TRBJ1-1; D gene uncertain. The CDR3 extends over 15 amino acids. V was shortened by 2 bases and J by 0 bases, with 11 bases between the two germline ends. Germline V lookup: CDR1 SGHRS, CDR2 YFSETQ. The CDR3 sequence is CASSFGVPMNTEAFF. CDR3 in DNA: TGCGCCAGCAGCTTCGGGGTACCAATGAACACTGAAGCTTTCTTT.

CDR3 nucleotides: TGTGCCAGCAGCTTAGTTATTTGGCCTGGAAACACCATATATTTT. This gives the protein CASSLVIWPGNTIYF. The chain is built from TRBV7-2 and TRBJ1-3; no clear D gene. This CDR3 has 15 residues. CDR1 SGHTA and CDR2 FQGNSA come from the germline V gene. The V end was cut by 1 base, the J end by 2 bases, with 9 bases between.

The gene calls are TRBV14 and TRBJ2-7, with 9 positions matching TRBD2. The CDR3 has 15 residues. Germline V gene lookup returns CDR1 SGHDN and CDR2 FVKESK. Losses at the gene ends were 4 bases for V and 2 bases for J; bases not matched to a gene: 6. DNA of the CDR3: TGTGCCAGCAGCCCGATAGCGGGAGTCCCCTACGAGCAGTACTTC. Its protein product is CASSPIAGVPYEQYF. Looking up the rest from reference TRBV14 and TRBJ2-7 gives the full variable domain: EAGVTQFPSHSVIEKGQTVTLRCDPISGHDNLYWYRRVMGKEIKFLLHFVKESKQDESGMPNNRFLAERTGGTYSTLKVQPAELEDSGVYFCASSPIAGVPYEQYFGPGTRLTVT.